The clone carrying this T cell receptor (beta chain) was detected many times. Its target is not known. Each CDR3 protein is one row after TCRdb ran MiXCR on the 5' RACE reads. The sample lists hundreds of thousands of distinct CDR3 sequences, 20% to 25% occurring once. The data are from a study of T cells after yellow fever vaccination. Overall study findings and caveats: Within FACS-sorted repertoires, abundant clonotypes contaminating from the bulk population could be present.

V lost 6 bases to trimming and J lost 5 bases, with 10 bases between them. This CDR3 is 11 amino acids long. CDR1 and CDR2 from the germline V gene are SQVTM and ANQGSEA. This chain connects TRBV29-1 to TRBJ2-5; D may be TRBD2 (5 bases). The sample here was PBMCs, taken less than 25 days after the first yellow fever vaccination. The TCR sequence derives from a man aged 18 to 30 who received the YFV17D yellow fever vaccine. In DNA form, the CDR3 reads TGCAGCGTGTCCCGAGGGGAGACCCAGTACTTC. This codes for CSVSRGETQYF. Full variable domain (missing parts from reference TRBV29-1 and TRBJ2-5): SAVISQKPSRDICQRGTSLTIQCQVDSQVTMMFWYRQQPGQSLTLIATANQGSEATYESGFVIDKFPISRPNLTFSTLTVSNMSPEDSSIYLCSVSRGETQYFGPGTRLLVL.